These T cell receptor beta chains were read from a single sample in a study of T cells in Graves' hyperthyroidism and ophthalmopathy. TCRdb used MiXCR to reprocess the multiplex PCR reads, holding one entry per CDR3 protein. The sample has about 760,000 distinct CDR3 sequences, roughly a third seen once. The sequenced material came from blood. Receptors were obtained from a woman in her 40s with Graves' hyperthyroidism. CDR3s include the opening cysteine and the closing phenylalanine or tryptophan. Expanded clones are given a class, and other clones once, few, many or no size at all.

V,size,J,CDR3
TRBV5-5,many,TRBJ1-1,CASRGMGTEAFF
TRBV12-3/TRBV12-4,.,TRBJ2-7,CASSYSDSIYEQYF
TRBV6-6,.,TRBJ2-2,CASSKGGLAKGYTGELFF
TRBV6-1,many,TRBJ1-2,CASSDLRVTF
TRBV12-3/TRBV12-4,.,TRBJ1-2,CASSLGGQAAGYTF
TRBV19,.,TRBJ1-5,CASSRDRGHLSNRPQHF
TRBV4-1,few,TRBJ1-5,CASSFEWGGNQPQHF
TRBV7-2,many,TRBJ1-3,CASSLDSQGNTIYF
TRBV10-3,many,TRBJ1-5,CAISGGRANQPQHF
TRBV6-5,.,TRBJ2-5,CASSLPHNVQETQYF
TRBV10-3,few,TRBJ2-3,CAISSGTNTDTQYF
TRBV10-3,.,TRBJ1-1,CAITPGPGQGAMNTEAFF
TRBV29-1,.,TRBJ2-5,CSVDDGELAGEFF
TRBV10-3,.,TRBJ1-1,CAISKSKGLNTEAFF
TRBV9,.,TRBJ2-7,CASSPAISAYEQYF
TRBV15,.,TRBJ2-5,CATSSHLTETQYF
TRBV11-2,many,TRBJ2-7,CASSPLDRWEQYF
TRBV6-6,few,TRBJ2-5,CASSPRGLIETQYF
TRBV7-9,.,TRBJ1-5,CASQGENQPQHF
TRBV7-9,many,TRBJ1-2,CASSLGPGGNGYTF
TRBV20-1,many,TRBJ1-1,CSATTTKNTEAFF
TRBV19,.,TRBJ1-5,CASIGTALSSDQPQHF
TRBV7-3,once,TRBJ1-5,CASSFGISGQPQHF
TRBV19,few,TRBJ2-7,CASSIGPAGGFDEQYF
TRBV6-1,.,TRBJ1-2,CASSDDGTGDTLNYGYTF
TRBV19,few,TRBJ1-4,CASSTWTPGVEKLFF
TRBV20-1,many,TRBJ1-5,CSARLGLQPQHF
TRBV11-2,.,TRBJ2-7,CASSLMELGDTYEQYF
TRBV19,.,TRBJ1-1,CATQGRDEAFF
TRBV24-1,many,TRBJ1-2,CATSDSGAHYGYTF
TRBV7-3,.,TRBJ2-7,CASRGLSRGTGGPYEQYF
TRBV10-3,few,TRBJ1-5,CAISETGTDNQPQHF
TRBV6-5,.,TRBJ2-7,CASSVFQGVSYEQYF
TRBV6-6,.,TRBJ1-5,CASSYDGRSNQPQHF
TRBV7-2,.,TRBJ1-1,CASSNFFRASDTEAFF
TRBV6-5,few,TRBJ1-5,CASSLDRGNVQPQHF
TRBV7-2,.,TRBJ1-2,CASSLVGESKIYGYTF
TRBV4-2,many,TRBJ1-2,CASSQDLAGGGYTF
TRBV12-3/TRBV12-4,.,TRBJ2-7,CASSQMTGAYEQYF
TRBV29-1,few,TRBJ2-7,CSVEVVGDGVVGGGPSWEQYF
TRBV6-6,.,TRBJ2-7,CASSWVLGASSYEQYF
TRBV7-9,many,TRBJ2-7,CASSSGTSGTWYEQYF
TRBV29-1,.,TRBJ2-6,CSVAGTLSGAYVLTF
TRBV2,.,TRBJ2-3,CASSEAKRAPEYF
TRBV7-9,few,TRBJ2-7,CASRGGTAYEQYF
TRBV11-2,.,.,CTSSQLADDTYNEQFF
TRBV12-3/TRBV12-4,many,TRBJ1-2,CASSTTGDYGYTF
TRBV7-2,once,TRBJ2-5,CASSKGGTNYQETQYF
TRBV25-1,.,TRBJ1-5,CAGQGTGQPQHF
TRBV2,many,TRBJ2-7,CASGRAGLTYEQYF
TRBV7-9,many,TRBJ1-1,CASSLGLENTEAFF
TRBV7-8,.,TRBJ2-7,CASSLVPSGRGFF
TRBV30,.,TRBJ1-1,CACTGDTEAFF
TRBV2,.,TRBJ1-2,CASSRERPLPGGYTF
TRBV7-2,.,TRBJ2-2,CASKIGTQNTGELFF